This T cell receptor (beta chain) came from a study of OX40 agonist ivuxolimab in advanced cancers. General study results and limits: Relative to CD4+ cells, CD8+ T cells on average had more expanded clones. Also showing low normalized T-cell clonal expansion were some of the nonresponders. The study observed clonal expansion of CD4+ and CD8+ blood T cells by week 6 at 0.1 to 3.0 mg/kg.

CDR3 size: 11 residues. Germline V gene data show CDR1 as DFQATT and CDR2 as SNEGSKA (reference sequence). Trimming cost V 5 bases and J 5 bases, with 9 bases left between them. Comment on this clone: Its antigen is still unknown.

Using immunoSEQ multiplex PCR, the repertoire was profiled, and TCRdb retains in-frame clones only, with some absent. Here the sample spans some 98,000 clones, 85% to 95% being singletons. This material consisted of CD4+ or CD8+ T cells sorted from blood, taken in a trial of the OX40 agonist ivuxolimab. This clonotype was obtained from an adult with an advanced solid tumor such as melanoma, head and neck, liver or kidney cancer. The chain couples TRBV20-1 to TRBJ2-5, with no clear D. The DNA for the CDR3 is TGCAGTGCTCCCCTCTCGGAGACCCAGTACTTC. Translation gives CSAPLSETQYF.